The 17 T cell receptor beta chains reported below all come from one sample, sequenced in a study of regulatory T cells in long-lasting Graves disease. The TCR beta library used iRepertoire HTBI primers with Arm-PCR amplification of CDR3. TCRdb reprocessed the multiplex PCR reads with MiXCR, giving one entry per CDR3 protein. The table includes roughly 610,000 distinct CDR3 sequences, roughly 15% detected once. Sample time point: newly diagnosed GD, antithyroid drugs for less than 3 months. RNA extracted from PBMCs served as the sequencing template. These data were likewise used in another study, on T cells in Graves' hyperthyroidism and ophthalmopathy.

Sequencing was performed on peripheral blood mononuclear cells (PBMCs), taken at new diagnosis, from a patient treated with antithyroid drugs. The origin of the receptors is a woman in her thirties with Graves disease.

This clonotype has more than one count but fewer than ten. This rearrangement joins TRBV5-4 to TRBJ1-4; 11 bases match TRBD1. The CDR3 totals 15 residues. V was clipped by 4 bases and J by 7 bases; unmatched bases: 6. Germline CDR1 and CDR2: SGHNT and YYREEE (reference sequence). The CDR3 coding sequence is TGTGCCAGCAGCCCCGCCGGGACAGGGGGTGAAAAACTGTTTTTT. This sequence encodes CASSPAGTGGEKLFF.

J is TRBJ2-1 and V is TRBV19; tentatively, D is TRBD2 (5 bases). The CDR3 covers 14 residues. Trimming took off 3 bases at V and 6 bases at J, with 12 bases between the two ends. In germline, CDR1 is LNHDA, CDR2 SQIVND (reference sequence). The CDR3, as DNA: TGTGCCAGTAGTATCGGAGGCGGATTCAATGAGCAGTTCTTC. Translation: CASSIGGGFNEQFF.

This clonotype was found many times. The chain employs TRBV2 and TRBJ1-1, with 11 bases that match TRBD1. The CDR3 is made up of 15 amino acids. Germline-derived CDR1 and CDR2 are SNHLY and FYNNEI. After removal of 6 bases from V and 5 bases from J, the junction contained 8 bases not matched to a gene. Written as DNA, the CDR3 is TGTGCCAGCAGAGCCGGGACAGGGGGTAGGACTGAAGCTTTCTTT. It yields the protein CASRAGTGGRTEAFF.

This clonotype was recorded at least ten times. The rearrangement links TRBV7-9 to TRBJ1-2; D uncertain. Deletions cut 5 bases from V and 5 bases from J, with 9 bases between. There are 12 residues in the CDR3. Looked up from germline, CDR1 is SEHNR and CDR2 is FQNEAQ (reference sequence). CDR3 DNA sequence: TGTGCCAGCAGCCCTACGTCATATGGCTACACCTTC. This codes for CASSPTSYGYTF.

The V call is TRBV6-4, the J call TRBJ1-1; a possible D gene is TRBD1 (6 bases). V was pared by 5 bases and J by 5 bases, with 15 bases between. The CDR3 totals 14 residues. The germline CDR1 and CDR2 sequences are MRHNA and SNTAGT. The CDR3 is CASSLIGGVTEAFF. The CDR3 coding sequence is TGTGCCAGCAGTCTAATAGGGGGAGTGACTGAAGCTTTCTTT.

This clonotype was counted ten times or more. The rearrangement links TRBV28 to TRBJ1-3; TRBD1 might be the D (5 bases). The CDR3 is made up of 15 amino acids. V was pared by 5 bases and J by 4 bases, with 15 bases between. Germline CDR1 MDHEN, CDR2 SYDVKM. The CDR3 here is CASSPAGRSGNTIYF. The CDR3 DNA reads TGTGCCAGCAGTCCGGCAGGGCGTTCAGGAAACACCATATATTTT.

This clonotype was seen many times. This chain connects TRBV28 to TRBJ1-1; D unresolved. The germline V gene encodes CDR1 MDHEN and CDR2 SYDVKM. The germline V and J ends were trimmed by 1 base and 5 bases, with 8 bases remaining between them. CDR3 size: 13 residues. The CDR3 sequence: CASSLFAGTEAFF. CDR3 in DNA: TGTGCCAGCAGTTTATTTGCGGGGACTGAAGCTTTCTTT.

This clonotype appeared many times. The chain is built from TRBV28 and TRBJ2-2; 9 nucleotides align to TRBD1. Germline CDR1 MDHEN, CDR2 SYDVKM. The CDR3 loop spans 17 amino acids. The J segment lost 3 bases and the V segment lost 8 bases, leaving 13 bases of the junction unmatched. DNA for the CDR3: TGTGCCAGCGGTTATATTCCGGGACAGGGAGACACCGGGGAGCTGTTTTTT. Amino acids: CASGYIPGQGDTGELFF.

This chain links TRBV6-2 or TRBV6-3 with TRBJ2-7; D gene unclear. The CDR3 contains 13 residues. V gave up 0 bases and J gave up 5 bases, with 8 bases separating them. Looked up from germline, CDR1 is MNHEY and CDR2 is SVGEGT. The CDR3 reads CASSYSSENEQYF. The CDR3 DNA reads TGTGCCAGCAGTTACTCTTCCGAAAACGAGCAGTACTTC.

This clonotype appeared once. The chain is built from TRBV20-1 and TRBJ1-3; D perhaps matches TRBD1 (5 bases). The CDR3 contains 13 residues. Trimming cost V 7 bases and J 6 bases, with 16 bases left between them. Per the germline V gene, CDR1 is DFQATT and CDR2 is SNEGSKA (reference sequence). This CDR3 is CSVDDRNENTIYF. The CDR3 nucleotides read TGCAGTGTTGATGACAGAAATGAAAACACCATATATTTT.

A note on this clonotype: Likely a read error: the CDR3 ends without its conserved phenylalanine or tryptophan. This rearrangement joins TRBV3-1 to TRBJ2-5, with 10 bases identical to TRBD1. The trim removed 1 base at V and 1 base at J, leaving 0 bases unmatched. Germline V gives CDR1 LGHDT, CDR2 YNNKEL (reference sequence). The CDR3 contains 15 residues. The CDR3 DNA sequence: TGTGCCAGCAGCCAAGGGACAGGGGGCCAAGAGACCCAGTACCTC. It translates to CASSQGTGGQETQYL.

This sequence joins TRBV20-1 and TRBJ2-7, with a possible D match to TRBD1 (8 bases). V dropped 6 bases and J dropped 4 bases, with 13 bases sitting between them. From germline, CDR1 is DFQATT and CDR2 SNEGSKA (reference sequence). The CDR3 runs 12 residues. Here the CDR3 DNA reads TGCAGTGCAAAACAGGGGGGGTACGAGCAGTACTTC. Translation: CSAKQGGYEQYF.

There are many counts of this clonotype. The chain is built from TRBV6-5 and TRBJ1-4; tentatively, D is TRBD1 (5 bases). The germline V gene encodes CDR1 MNHEY and CDR2 SVGAGI. The CDR3 is made up of 14 amino acids. V was cut by 2 bases and J by 10 bases, with 14 bases left in between. The CDR3 loop is CASSYRAERGKLFF. The CDR3 bases are TGTGCCAGCAGTTACAGGGCAGAGAGGGGAAAACTGTTTTTT.

There are a few counts of this clonotype. This clone may be a read error of a much larger clone one base away. The chain uses TRBV6-2 or TRBV6-3 and TRBJ1-1; D is possibly TRBD1 (5 bases). V lost 5 bases and J lost 1, with 14 bases in between. Germline CDR1 MNHEY, CDR2 SVGEGT. CDR3 length: 15 amino acids. The CDR3 spells CASSHGRRGNTEAFF. The CDR3 DNA follows: TGTGCCAGCAGTCACGGGAGGAGGGGGAACACTGAAGCTTTCTTT.

The J gene is TRBJ1-6, the V gene TRBV19; D gene ambiguous. V gave up 7 bases and J gave up 4 bases, with 8 bases separating them. This CDR3 is built from 13 residues. Germline CDR1 LNHDA, CDR2 SQIVND (reference sequence). The DNA of the CDR3 is TGTGCCAGTAAAGGACTGTATAATTCACCCCTCCACTTT. This sequence encodes CASKGLYNSPLHF. The entire variable domain, with the rest obtained from reference TRBV19 and TRBJ1-6, is as follows: DGGITQSPKYLFRKEGQNVTLSCEQNLNHDAMYWYRQDPGQGLRLIYYSQIVNDFQKGDIAEGYSVSREKKESFPLTVTSAQKNPTAFYLCASKGLYNSPLHFGNGTRLTVT.

This clonotype was counted between two and nine times. The rearrangement uses TRBV6-1 and TRBJ2-6; D not certain. The CDR3 is 15 amino acids. Trimming left V 7 bases short and J 2 bases short, with 12 bases between. Germline assignment: CDR1 MNHNS and CDR2 SASEGT. CDR3 DNA sequence: TGTGCCAGCAAGGTCGGAATGACTGGGGCCAACGTCCTGACTTTC. It codes for CASKVGMTGANVLTF.

There are a few counts of this clonotype. The rearrangement links TRBV5-1 to TRBJ2-7, with 7 bases aligning to TRBD2. Germline CDR1 reads SGHRS; CDR2 reads YFSETQ. Losses at the gene ends were 7 bases for V and 6 bases for J; bases not matched to a gene: 13. There are 14 residues in the CDR3. Written as DNA, the CDR3 is TGCGCCAGCGCTAGCGGAGGAGGGCTACGCGAGCAGTACTTC. Its translation is CASASGGGLREQYF. The variable domain in full, with the rest retrieved from reference TRBV5-1 and TRBJ2-7, is KAGVTQTPRYLIKTRGQQVTLSCSPISGHRSVSWYQQTPGQGLQFLFEYFSETQRNKGNFPGRFSGRQFSNSRSEMNVSTLELGDSALYLCASASGGGLREQYFGPGTRLTVT.